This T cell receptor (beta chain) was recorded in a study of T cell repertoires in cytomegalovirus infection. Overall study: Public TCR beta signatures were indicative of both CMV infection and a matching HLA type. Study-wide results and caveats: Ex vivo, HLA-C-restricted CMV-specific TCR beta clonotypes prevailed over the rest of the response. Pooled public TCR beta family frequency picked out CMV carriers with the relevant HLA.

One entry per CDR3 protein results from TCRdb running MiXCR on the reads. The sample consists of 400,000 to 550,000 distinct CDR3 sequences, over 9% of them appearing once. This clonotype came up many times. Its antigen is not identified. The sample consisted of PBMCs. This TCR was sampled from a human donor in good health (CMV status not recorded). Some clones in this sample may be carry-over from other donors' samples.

The CDR3 sequence: CASSPGTSKVEQFF. In DNA, the CDR3 is TGTGCCAGCAGCCCCGGGACTAGTAAGGTTGAGCAGTTCTTC. V gene TRBV2 combines with J gene TRBJ2-1, with 8 bases matching TRBD2. Germline assignment: CDR1 SNHLY and CDR2 FYNNEI. The V gene end was trimmed by 6 bases and the J gene end by 9 bases; junction bases not matched to a gene: 10. This CDR3 comprises 14 residues.